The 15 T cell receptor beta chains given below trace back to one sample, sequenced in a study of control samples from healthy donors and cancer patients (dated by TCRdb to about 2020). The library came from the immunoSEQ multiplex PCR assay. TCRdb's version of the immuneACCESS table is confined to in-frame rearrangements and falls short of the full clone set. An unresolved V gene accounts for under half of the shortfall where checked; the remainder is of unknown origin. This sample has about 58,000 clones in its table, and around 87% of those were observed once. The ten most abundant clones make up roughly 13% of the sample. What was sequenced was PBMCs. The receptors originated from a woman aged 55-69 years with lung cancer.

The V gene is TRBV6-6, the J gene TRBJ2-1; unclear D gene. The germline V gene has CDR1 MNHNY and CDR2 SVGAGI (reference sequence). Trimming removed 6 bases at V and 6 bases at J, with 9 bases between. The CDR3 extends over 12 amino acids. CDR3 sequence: CASSPVANEQFF. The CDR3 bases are TGTGCCAGCAGCCCCGTCGCCAATGAGCAGTTCTTC.

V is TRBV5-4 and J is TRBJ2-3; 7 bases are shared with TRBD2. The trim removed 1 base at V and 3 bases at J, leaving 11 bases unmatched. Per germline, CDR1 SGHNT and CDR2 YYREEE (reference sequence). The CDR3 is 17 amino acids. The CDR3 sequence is CASSLYSGGSWTDTQYF. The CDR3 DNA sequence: TGTGCCAGCAGCTTGTATTCTGGCGGGAGTTGGACAGATACGCAGTATTTT.

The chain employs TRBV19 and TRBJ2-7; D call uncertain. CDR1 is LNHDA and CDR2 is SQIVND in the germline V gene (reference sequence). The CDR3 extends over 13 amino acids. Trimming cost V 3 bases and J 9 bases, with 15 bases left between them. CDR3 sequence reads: CASSMLTIGRQYF. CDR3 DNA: TGTGCCAGTAGTATGCTGACCATAGGGCGGCAGTACTTC.

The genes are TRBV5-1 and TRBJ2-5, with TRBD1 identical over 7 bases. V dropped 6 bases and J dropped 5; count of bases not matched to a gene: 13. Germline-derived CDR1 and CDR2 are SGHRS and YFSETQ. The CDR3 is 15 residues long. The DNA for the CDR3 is TGCGCCAGCACGAGCCAGGGACAGACTCCGGAGACCCAGTACTTC. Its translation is CASTSQGQTPETQYF.

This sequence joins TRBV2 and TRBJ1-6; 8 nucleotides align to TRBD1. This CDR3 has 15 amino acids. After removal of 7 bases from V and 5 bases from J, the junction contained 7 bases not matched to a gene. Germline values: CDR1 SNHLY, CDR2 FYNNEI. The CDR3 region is CASNGDRGHNSPLHF. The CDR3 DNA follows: TGTGCCAGCAATGGAGACAGGGGCCATAATTCACCCCTCCACTTT.

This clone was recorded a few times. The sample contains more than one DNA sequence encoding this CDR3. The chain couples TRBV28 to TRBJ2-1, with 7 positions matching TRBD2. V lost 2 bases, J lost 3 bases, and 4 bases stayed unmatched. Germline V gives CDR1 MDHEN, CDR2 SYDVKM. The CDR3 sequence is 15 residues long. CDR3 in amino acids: CASSLGGRVYNEQFF. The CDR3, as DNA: TGTGCCAGCAGTTTAGGCGGGAGAGTCTACAATGAGCAGTTCTTC. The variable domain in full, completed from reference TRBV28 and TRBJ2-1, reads DVKVTQSSRYLVKRTGEKVFLECVQDMDHENMFWYRQDPGLGLRLIYFSYDVKMKEKGDIPEGYSVSREKKERFSLILESASTNQTSMYLCASSLGGRVYNEQFFGPGTRLTVL.

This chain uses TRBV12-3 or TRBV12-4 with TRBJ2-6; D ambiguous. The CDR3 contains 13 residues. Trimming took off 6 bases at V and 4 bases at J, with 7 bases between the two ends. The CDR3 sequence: CASRLGGANVLTF. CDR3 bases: TGTGCCAGCAGGCTGGGGGGGGCCAACGTCCTGACTTTC.

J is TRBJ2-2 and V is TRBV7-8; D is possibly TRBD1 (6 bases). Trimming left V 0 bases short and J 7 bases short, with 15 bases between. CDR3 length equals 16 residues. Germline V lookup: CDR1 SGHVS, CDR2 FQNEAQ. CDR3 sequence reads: CASSLAGGGAIGELFF. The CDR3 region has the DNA TGTGCCAGCAGCTTAGCGGGTGGGGGCGCAATCGGGGAGCTGTTTTTT.

Written as DNA, the CDR3 is TGTGCCAGCGGGGAGCGGGCGAGCTCCTACAATGAGCAGTTCTTC. It specifies CASGERASSYNEQFF. This chain joins TRBV6-6 and TRBJ2-1, with TRBD2 as a possible D gene (6 bases). The V end was cut by 8 bases, the J end by 0 bases, with 14 bases between. This CDR3 spans 15 amino acids. Germline values: CDR1 MNHNY, CDR2 SVGAGI (reference sequence).

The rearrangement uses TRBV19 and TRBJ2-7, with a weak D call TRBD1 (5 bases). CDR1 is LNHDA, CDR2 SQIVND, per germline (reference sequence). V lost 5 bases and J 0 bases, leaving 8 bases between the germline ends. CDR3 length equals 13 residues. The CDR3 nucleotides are TGTGCCAGTAGTGGACACCTCTCCTACGAGCAGTACTTC. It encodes CASSGHLSYEQYF.

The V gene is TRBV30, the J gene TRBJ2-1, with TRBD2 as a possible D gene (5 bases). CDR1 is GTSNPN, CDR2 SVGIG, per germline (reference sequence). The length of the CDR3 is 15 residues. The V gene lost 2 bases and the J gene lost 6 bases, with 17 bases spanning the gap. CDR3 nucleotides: TGTGCCTGGAGTCCACTAGATACCCTACTCAATGAGCAGTTCTTC. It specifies CAWSPLDTLLNEQFF.

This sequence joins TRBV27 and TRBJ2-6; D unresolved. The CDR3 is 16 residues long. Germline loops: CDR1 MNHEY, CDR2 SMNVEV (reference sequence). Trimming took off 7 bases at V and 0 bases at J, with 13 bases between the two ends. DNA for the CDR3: TGTGCCAGCACTCCTACTCACAACTCTGGGGCCAACGTCCTGACTTTC. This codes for CASTPTHNSGANVLTF.

The CDR3 region is CASSQGEQGGREAFF. For the CDR3, the DNA is TGCGCCAGCAGCCAAGGGGAACAGGGAGGTAGGGAAGCTTTCTTT. The chain has TRBV4-1 and TRBJ1-1, with D possibly TRBD1 on 6 matching bases. This CDR3 contains 15 residues. The V and J ends lost 1 base and 8 bases respectively, with 17 bases between them. Germline CDR1 MGHRA, CDR2 YSYEKL.

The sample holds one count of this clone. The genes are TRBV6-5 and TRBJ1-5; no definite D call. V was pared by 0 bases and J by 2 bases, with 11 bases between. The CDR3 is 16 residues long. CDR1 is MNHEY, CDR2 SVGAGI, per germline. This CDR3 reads CASSYSAGSGNQPQHF. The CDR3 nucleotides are TGTGCCAGCAGTTACTCAGCGGGGTCTGGCAATCAGCCCCAGCATTTT.

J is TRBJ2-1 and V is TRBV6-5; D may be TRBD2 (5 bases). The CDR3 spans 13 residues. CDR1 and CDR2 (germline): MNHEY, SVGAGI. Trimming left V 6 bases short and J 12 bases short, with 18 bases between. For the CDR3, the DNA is TGTGCCAGCAGCTCCCCCGGAGGTATAGGGCAGTTCTTC. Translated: CASSSPGGIGQFF.